These T cell receptor beta chains were read from a single sample in a study of CD8+CD57+ T cells in acquired aplastic anemia. TCRdb called the reads again in MiXCR, with one record for every CDR3 protein. The sample lists around 150,000 distinct CDR3 sequences; 71% were seen once. Sequenced sample: sorted CD4+, CD8+, or CD8+CD57+ T cells (not recorded which) from PBMCs. The receptors here all came from a human donor with aplastic anemia. CDR3s include the opening cysteine and the closing phenylalanine or tryptophan. D genes are given only for firm matches. Only part of the rows carry a size: once, few, many, or a class if the clone is expanded.

TRBD2 | TRBJ2-1 | - | TRBV7-2 | TGTGCCAGCAGCTTATTTGGGACTAGCGGAGGGCAGTTCTTC | CASSLFGTSGGQFF
- | TRBJ2-5 | - | TRBV7-4 | TGTGCCAGCCGCGGCAGGGGAAAAGAGACCCAGTACTTC | CASRGRGKETQYF
- | TRBJ2-7 | few | TRBV20-1 | TGCAGTGGCGGACCCGGGCCAACCTACGAGCAGTACTTC | CSGGPGPTYEQYF
TRBD1 | TRBJ1-5 | - | TRBV20-1 | TGCAGTGCTAGAGATCCTGGACAGGGGGGCCAGCCCCAGCATTTT | CSARDPGQGGQPQHF
- | TRBJ1-4 | - | TRBV20-1 | TGCAGTGCTGTTCATGCGTTCAATGAAAAACTGTTTTTT | CSAVHAFNEKLFF
- | TRBJ1-4 | - | TRBV19 | TGTGCCAGTACCCCTCCTGAAGGGCCCCGGGAAAAACTGTTTTTT | CASTPPEGPREKLFF
- | TRBJ2-2 | few | TRBV7-9 | TGTGCCAGCAGCTTCCTACCCGGGGAGCTGTTTTTT | CASSFLPGELFF
- | TRBJ2-5 | - | TRBV2 | TGTGCCAGCAGACTCGGACAGTCCCAAGAGACCCAGTACTTC | CASRLGQSQETQYF
TRBD1 | TRBJ1-4 | - | TRBV5-1 | TGCGCCAGCAGCTCTTTAGGACAGGGGGCAGGCGAAAAACTGTTTTTT | CASSSLGQGAGEKLFF
- | TRBJ2-7 | - | TRBV2 | TGTGCCAGCAGTGAAGAGTTTGGGGCTACGAACGAGCAGTACTTC | CASSEEFGATNEQYF
- | TRBJ2-1 | - | TRBV7-9 | TGTGCCAGCAGCTTAGGACTATTCAACACCGGGGAGCAGTTCTTC | CASSLGLFNTGEQFF
- | TRBJ2-7 | - | TRBV11-2 | TGTGCCAGCAGCTCTGACGGTTTGAAGCAGTACTTC | CASSSDGLKQYF
- | TRBJ2-1 | - | TRBV10-3 | TGTGCCAGCAGTGCCTCAGGGCGTGAGCAGTTCTTC | CASSASGREQFF
- | TRBJ1-1 | once | TRBV20-1 | TGCAGTGCTAGCCAGGGCCGGGCTGAAGCTTTCTTT | CSASQGRAEAFF
- | TRBJ1-6 | once | TRBV2 | TGTGCCAGCAGTGGGCCAGGGGAGGGAATGGATTCACCCCTCCACTTT | CASSGPGEGMDSPLHF
- | TRBJ2-2 | - | TRBV5-1 | TGCGCCAGCAGCTTGGACTACGCCGGGGAGCTGTTTTTT | CASSLDYAGELFF
- | TRBJ2-5 | few | TRBV20-1 | TGCAGTGCTAGTGGGGGGGCAGAGACCCAGTACTTC | CSASGGAETQYF
TRBD2 | TRBJ2-7 | - | TRBV20-1 | TGCAGTGCTAGAGAGACCAGCGGGGGAGACTACGAGCAGTACTTC | CSARETSGGDYEQYF
TRBD2 | TRBJ2-5 | - | TRBV24-1 | TGTGCCACCAGTGTCCAGGGACTAGAGTCAGAGACCCAGTACTTC | CATSVQGLESETQYF
- | TRBJ2-6 | - | TRBV5-4 | TGTGCCAGCAGCTTGGTAGTCAGCCCCTCTGGGGCCAACGTCCTGACTTTC | CASSLVVSPSGANVLTF
TRBD2 | TRBJ2-7 | - | TRBV12-3/TRBV12-4 | TGTGCCAGCGGCATAGCGGGGTCCTACGAGCAGTACTTC | CASGIAGSYEQYF
- | TRBJ2-1 | - | TRBV24-1 | TGTGCCACCAGTGATCAGGGGCAGGGGCTTGACGATGAGCAGTTCTTC | CATSDQGQGLDDEQFF
TRBD2 | TRBJ2-1 | - | TRBV7-8 | TGTGCCAGCAGCTTAGAGGTGAGAAGCGGGAGTGCGGGTGAGCAGTTCTTC | CASSLEVRSGSAGEQFF
TRBD1 | TRBJ2-7 | - | TRBV2 | TGTGCCAGCAGCGCCGGGACAGACTTTACCTTACTGGAGGAGCAGTACTTC | CASSAGTDFTLLEEQYF
- | TRBJ2-7 | - | TRBV12-3/TRBV12-4 | TGTGCCAGCAGTAGGACACCGAGCTCCTACGAGCAGTACTTC | CASSRTPSSYEQYF